This T cell receptor (beta chain) originates from a study of blood T cell repertoires in COVID-19. Assay used: immunoSEQ multiplex PCR; TCRdb lists only in-frame clones, some missing. The sample holds 150,000 or so clones, about four fifths seen once. Source material: peripheral blood. The clonotype comes from a human donor with acute or convalescent COVID-19. The donor label of this sample is uncertain.

CDR3: CASSGTGQGPEAFF. The DNA of the CDR3 is TGTGCCAGCAGTGGGACCGGACAGGGGCCTGAAGCTTTCTTT. The chain combines TRBV2 with TRBJ1-1, with 9 bases matching TRBD1. With 4 bases clipped from V and 6 bases from J, the junction kept 6 bases outside the gene matches. This CDR3 spans 14 amino acids. CDR1 is SNHLY and CDR2 is FYNNEI in the germline V gene.